This TCR beta chain was recovered during a study of cytomegalovirus exposure and HLA in healthy donors. The germline V and J ends were trimmed by 0 bases and 7 bases, with 11 bases remaining between them. CDR1 SGDLS and CDR2 YYNGEE come from the germline V gene. The CDR3 covers 15 residues. The PCR made use of 60 Vbeta and 13 Jbeta primers. Sequencing used immunoSEQ multiplex PCR; TCRdb keeps in-frame clones, though not all of them. The data contain roughly 100,000 clones, over 65% of them singletons. General study findings and limits: There were reportedly fewer N-insertions in an Asian-associated ancestry cluster than the roughly 670-donor mean, in a later analysis.

This clone was recorded once. Its target is not known. The material sequenced was PBMCs. The TCR originated in a man aged 40-50 years in good health and CMV-seropositive. The V and J genes are TRBV9 and TRBJ1-6; TRBD1 might be the D (6 bases). CDR3 in amino acids: CASSVAGGPNSPLHF. The CDR3 DNA sequence: TGTGCCAGCAGCGTAGCGGGGGGGCCAAATTCACCCCTCCACTTT.